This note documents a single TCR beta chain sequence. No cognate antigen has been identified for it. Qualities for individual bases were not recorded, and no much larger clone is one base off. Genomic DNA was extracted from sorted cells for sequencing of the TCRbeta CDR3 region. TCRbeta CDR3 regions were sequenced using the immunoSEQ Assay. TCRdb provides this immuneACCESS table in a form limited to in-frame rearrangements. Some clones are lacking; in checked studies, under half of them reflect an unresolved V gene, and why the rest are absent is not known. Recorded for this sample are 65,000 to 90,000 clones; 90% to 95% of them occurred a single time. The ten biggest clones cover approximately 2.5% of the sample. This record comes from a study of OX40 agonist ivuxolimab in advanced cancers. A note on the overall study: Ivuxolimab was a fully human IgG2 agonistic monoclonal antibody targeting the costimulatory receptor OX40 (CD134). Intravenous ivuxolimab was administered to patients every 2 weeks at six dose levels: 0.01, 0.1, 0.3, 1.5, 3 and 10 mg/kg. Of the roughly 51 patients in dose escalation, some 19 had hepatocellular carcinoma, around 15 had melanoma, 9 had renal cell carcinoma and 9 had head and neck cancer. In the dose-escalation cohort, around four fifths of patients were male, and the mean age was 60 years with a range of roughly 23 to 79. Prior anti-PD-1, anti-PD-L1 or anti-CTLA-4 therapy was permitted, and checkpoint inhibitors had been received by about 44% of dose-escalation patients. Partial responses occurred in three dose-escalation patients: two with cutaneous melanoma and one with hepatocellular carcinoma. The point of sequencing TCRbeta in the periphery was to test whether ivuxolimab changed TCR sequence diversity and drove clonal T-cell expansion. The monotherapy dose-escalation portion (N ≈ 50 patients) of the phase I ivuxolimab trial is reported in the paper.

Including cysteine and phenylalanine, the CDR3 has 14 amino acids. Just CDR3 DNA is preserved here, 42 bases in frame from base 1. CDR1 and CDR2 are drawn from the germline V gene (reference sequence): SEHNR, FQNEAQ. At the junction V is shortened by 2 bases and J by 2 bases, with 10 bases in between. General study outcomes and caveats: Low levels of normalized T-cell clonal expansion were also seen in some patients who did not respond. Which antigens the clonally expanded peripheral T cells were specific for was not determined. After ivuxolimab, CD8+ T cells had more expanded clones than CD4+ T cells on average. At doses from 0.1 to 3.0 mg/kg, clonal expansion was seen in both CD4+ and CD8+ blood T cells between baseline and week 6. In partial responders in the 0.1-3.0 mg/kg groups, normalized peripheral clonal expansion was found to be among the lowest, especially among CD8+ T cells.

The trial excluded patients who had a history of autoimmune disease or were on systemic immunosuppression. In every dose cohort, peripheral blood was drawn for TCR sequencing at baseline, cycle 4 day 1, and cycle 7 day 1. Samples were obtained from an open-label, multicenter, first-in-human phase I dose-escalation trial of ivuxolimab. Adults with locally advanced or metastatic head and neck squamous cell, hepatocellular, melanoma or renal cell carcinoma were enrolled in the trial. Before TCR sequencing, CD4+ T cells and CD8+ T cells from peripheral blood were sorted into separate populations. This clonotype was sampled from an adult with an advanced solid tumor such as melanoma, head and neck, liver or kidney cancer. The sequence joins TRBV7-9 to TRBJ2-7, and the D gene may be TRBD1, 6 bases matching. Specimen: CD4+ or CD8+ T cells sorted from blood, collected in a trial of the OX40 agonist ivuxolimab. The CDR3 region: CASSLSDSAYEQYF. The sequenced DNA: TGTGCCAGCAGCTTATCGGACAGTGCCTACGAGCAGTACTTC.